The rows below give T cell receptor beta chains drawn from one sample of a study of blood T cell repertoires in COVID-19. Clones were read by immunoSEQ multiplex PCR, and TCRdb kept only the in-frame ones, dropping some. Seen here are roughly 300,000 clones, less than 90% observed once, and the top ten hold about 14%. The sequencing sample was made of peripheral blood. These receptors were collected from a human donor in a cohort sampled during active COVID-19. CDR3s include the opening cysteine and the closing phenylalanine or tryptophan. A D gene is named only where the DNA matches it firmly. Some rows have no size entry. The others give once, few or many, or a class for an expanded clone.

size	V	J	D	CDR3	DNA
NA	TRBV5-1	TRBJ2-7	NA	CASSREGGIPSYEQYF	TGCGCCAGCAGCCGGGAAGGCGGGATCCCCTCCTACGAGCAGTACTTC
NA	TRBV6-2/TRBV6-3	TRBJ1-1	NA	CASSAYGGYTEAFF	TGTGCCAGCAGTGCCTATGGGGGGTACACTGAAGCTTTCTTT
NA	TRBV28	TRBJ2-5	TRBD2	CASSLATSGTSPQYF	TGTGCCAGCAGTTTAGCGACTAGCGGGACTTCCCCCCAGTACTTC
NA	TRBV6-6	TRBJ1-1	NA	CASSYAGGGGEAFF	TGTGCCAGCAGTTACGCCGGGGGAGGGGGTGAAGCTTTCTTT
NA	TRBV5-5	TRBJ2-7	NA	CASSLEGYSGSSYEQYF	TGTGCCAGCAGCTTGGAAGGGTATAGCGGAAGCTCCTACGAGCAGTACTTC
NA	TRBV27	TRBJ1-4	TRBD1	CASSEGGFGEKLFF	TGTGCCAGCTCTGAAGGGGGCTTCGGTGAAAAACTGTTTTTT
NA	TRBV10-3	TRBJ1-2	NA	CAISEGGDYGYTF	TGTGCCATCAGTGAAGGCGGTGACTATGGCTACACCTTC
NA	TRBV7-7	TRBJ2-5	TRBD2	CASSKQAGVETQYF	TGTGCTAGCAGCAAACAAGCGGGAGTGGAGACCCAGTACTTC
NA	TRBV20-1	TRBJ1-1	NA	CSVVPTGAFF	TGCAGCGTGGTCCCAACAGGAGCTTTCTTT
NA	TRBV5-1	TRBJ2-1	TRBD2	CASSPYLADKYNEQFF	TGCGCCAGCAGCCCCTATCTAGCGGACAAATACAATGAGCAGTTCTTC
NA	TRBV3-1/TRBV3-2	TRBJ2-1	TRBD2	CASTTGTSSYNEQFF	TGTGCCAGCACCACCGGGACTAGCTCCTACAATGAGCAGTTCTTC
once	TRBV11-1	TRBJ2-1	TRBD1	CASSLQGVTIYQQFF	TGTGCCAGCAGCTTGCAGGGGGTGACCATTTATCAGCAGTTCTTC
NA	TRBV5-4	TRBJ2-5	NA	CASTSRDRVGAETQYF	TGTGCCAGCACCTCGCGGGATCGGGTAGGGGCCGAGACCCAGTACTTC
once	TRBV6-6	TRBJ2-7	TRBD1	CASSSPGQSSYEQYF	TGTGCCAGCAGTTCGCCGGGACAGTCCTCCTACGAGCAGTACTTC
NA	TRBV7-2	TRBJ2-5	TRBD2	CASSPRGRASGRAGETQYF	TGTGCCAGCAGCCCCCGGGGTCGGGCTAGCGGGAGGGCCGGGGAGACCCAGTACTTC
NA	TRBV6-6	TRBJ2-6	NA	CASSSDTRANVLTF	TGTGCCAGCAGTTCCGATACTAGGGCCAACGTCCTGACTTTC
NA	TRBV5-1	TRBJ2-1	NA	CASSLSFAGNNEQFF	TGCGCCAGCAGCTTGTCCTTTGCGGGGAACAATGAGCAGTTCTTC
NA	TRBV19	TRBJ2-1	TRBD2	CASSIRGTSGRFEQFF	TGTGCCAGTAGTATTCGGGGGACTAGCGGGAGGTTTGAGCAGTTCTTC
NA	TRBV5-6	TRBJ2-7	NA	CASTRYCYEQYF	TGTGCCAGCACTCGTTACTGCTACGAGCAGTACTTC
NA	TRBV12-3/TRBV12-4	TRBJ2-7	TRBD2	CASSFRGGEQYF	TGTGCCAGCAGTTTCCGGGGGGGCGAGCAGTACTTC
NA	TRBV12-3/TRBV12-4	TRBJ1-1	NA	CASSLRRRTEAFF	TGTGCCAGCAGTTTAAGGAGACGCACTGAAGCTTTCTTT
NA	TRBV20-1	TRBJ1-2	NA	CSAGEEGYTF	TGCAGTGCGGGGGAGGAGGGCTACACCTTC
NA	TRBV7-2	TRBJ1-1	TRBD1	CASSPAGGQTEAFF	TGTGCCAGCAGCCCGGCAGGGGGGCAAACTGAAGCTTTCTTT
NA	TRBV7-2	TRBJ2-2	TRBD2	CASSPRLSGSRTGELFF	TGTGCCAGCAGCCCCCGATTGAGCGGGAGTCGGACCGGGGAGCTGTTTTTT
NA	TRBV10-1	TRBJ2-7	TRBD2	CASSEYVGGISYEQYF	TGCGCCAGCAGTGAGTATGTCGGGGGGATCTCCTACGAGCAGTACTTC
NA	TRBV6-2/TRBV6-3	TRBJ2-3	NA	CASSFALSTDTQYF	TGTGCCAGCAGTTTCGCGCTTAGCACAGATACGCAGTATTTT
few	TRBV5-1	TRBJ2-2	TRBD2	CASSSGTSGTGELFF	TGCGCCAGCAGCTCCGGGACTAGCGGGACCGGGGAGCTGTTTTTT
NA	TRBV5-1	TRBJ2-1	NA	CASSHGSYNEQFF	TGCGCCAGCAGCCACGGGTCATACAATGAGCAGTTCTTC
NA	TRBV5-4	TRBJ2-7	TRBD1	CASSGGTTGGSEQYF	TGTGCCAGCAGCGGGGGTACGACAGGGGGCTCCGAGCAGTACTTC